This entry lists 19 T cell receptor beta chains sequenced from one sample in a study of blood T cell repertoires in COVID-19. TCRdb's table, derived via immunoSEQ multiplex PCR, lists solely in-frame clones and lacks some. Of about 310,000 clones in the sample, roughly 90% are singletons; the top ten hold around 8.9%. The material sequenced was PBMCs or T cells enriched from blood (not recorded which). The receptors derive from a woman under 30 who had recovered from COVID-19.

This chain links TRBV10-1 with TRBJ1-6; the D is unclear. Germline V CDR1 and CDR2: WNHNN, SYGVQD (reference sequence). Between the trimmed V and J ends, which lost 10 bases and 10 bases, there was a span of 23 bases. The CDR3 totals 15 residues. DNA for the CDR3: TGCGCCACCCAGTGGAGGGTCAGGTCAAGATCACCCCTCCACTTT. Protein sequence: CATQWRVRSRSPLHF.

The chain couples TRBV7-2 to TRBJ2-3, with TRBD1 as a possible D gene (6 bases). This CDR3 comprises 14 residues. Germline lookup yields CDR1 SGHTA and CDR2 FQGNSA. V was pared by 2 bases and J by 11 bases, with 17 bases between. The CDR3 loop is CASSLSPEGEGQYF. The CDR3 DNA reads as TGTGCCAGCAGCTTATCCCCCGAGGGGGAAGGGCAGTATTTT.

The rearrangement links TRBV7-8 to TRBJ2-7; 7 positions agree with TRBD2. The CDR3 is 14 amino acids. The V segment lost 6 bases and the J segment 1 base; nucleotides outside the gene matches: 6. Germline CDR1 and CDR2: SGHVS and FQNEAQ. In DNA form, the CDR3 reads TGTGCCAGCAGTCCGGGGGGATATTCCTACGAGCAGTACTTC. Translated: CASSPGGYSYEQYF.

The gene calls are TRBV21-1 and TRBJ2-7; the D call TRBD1 from the table was never checked on the DNA. TRBV21-1 is labeled a pseudogene. The CDR3 spans 16 residues. CDR3 in DNA: TGTGCCAGCAGCAAAGGGAAACGGGACAGGCCCTACGAGCAGTACTTC. It specifies CASSKGKRDRPYEQYF.

The rearrangement joins TRBV19 to TRBJ1-5; no clear D. This CDR3 region has 14 residues. CDR1 LNHDA and CDR2 SQIVND come from the germline V gene (reference sequence). V shed 5 bases and J shed 5 bases, with 13 bases lying between them. DNA for the CDR3: TGTGCCAGTAGTGTGAGGGAATGGGATCAGCCCCAGCATTTT. Its translation is CASSVREWDQPQHF. The entire variable domain, with the rest obtained from reference TRBV19 and TRBJ1-5, is as follows: DGGITQSPKYLFRKEGQNVTLSCEQNLNHDAMYWYRQDPGQGLRLIYYSQIVNDFQKGDIAEGYSVSREKKESFPLTVTSAQKNPTAFYLCASSVREWDQPQHFGDGTRLSIL.

This chain links TRBV15 with TRBJ1-2; D is uncertain. Trimming shortened V by 2 bases and J by 2 bases, and 9 bases separated the two germline ends. The CDR3 has 14 residues. Germline V CDR1 and CDR2: LNHNV, YYDKDF (reference sequence). The CDR3 loop is CATSRIGINYGYTF. The CDR3 DNA sequence: TGTGCCACCAGCAGAATCGGGATAAACTATGGCTACACCTTC.

The gene calls are TRBV5-1 and TRBJ1-3; D unclear. V lost 1 base, J lost 0 bases, and 8 bases lay in between. This CDR3 has 15 amino acids. Germline-derived CDR1 and CDR2 are SGHRS and YFSETQ. CDR3 in DNA: TGCGCCAGCAGCTTGTCGTCCAGCTCTGGAAACACCATATATTTT. Translating gives CASSLSSSSGNTIYF.

The genes are TRBV7-9 and TRBJ1-2, with 8 bases that match TRBD1. The CDR3 consists of 15 residues. J gave up 8 bases and V 2 bases, and 10 bases lay outside the gene matches. Germline assignment: CDR1 SEHNR and CDR2 FQNEAQ (reference sequence). The CDR3 spells CASSLIGQGTEGYTF. The CDR3, as DNA: TGTGCCAGCAGCTTAATAGGACAGGGCACGGAGGGCTACACCTTC.

This chain links TRBV2 with TRBJ2-2; a weak D match, TRBD1 (5 bases). The CDR3 covers 15 residues. The V end was cut by 7 bases, the J end by 5 bases, with 17 bases between. The germline gives CDR1 SNHLY, CDR2 FYNNEI. The CDR3 sequence: CASKGSLRETGELFF. The CDR3 DNA is TGTGCCAGCAAGGGGTCCCTCCGAGAAACCGGGGAGCTGTTTTTT. The full variable domain, with the rest looked up from reference TRBV2 and TRBJ2-2, is EPEVTQTPSHQVTQMGQEVILRCVPISNHLYFYWYRQILGQKVEFLVSFYNNEISEKSEIFDDQFSVERPDGSNFTLKIRSTKLEDSAMYFCASKGSLRETGELFFGEGSRLTVL.

The rearrangement links TRBV5-4 to TRBJ2-7; 7 nucleotides agree with TRBD2. CDR1 is SGHNT and CDR2 is YYREEE in the germline V gene (reference sequence). This CDR3 comprises 15 residues. V was clipped by 0 bases and J by 4 bases; unmatched bases: 7. The CDR3 nucleotides are TGTGCCAGCAGCTTGGCCCGCGGGGGAGGTTACGAGCAGTACTTC. Protein: CASSLARGGGYEQYF.

The chain links TRBV6-5 to TRBJ1-5, with D hard to call. The CDR3 contains 15 residues. Germline CDR1 is MNHEY and CDR2 is SVGAGI. V lost 6 bases and J 2 bases, leaving 14 bases between the germline ends. The CDR3 bases are TGTGCCAGCAGCCTCCAGGTGTTTGGCAATCAGCCCCAGCATTTT. Protein product: CASSLQVFGNQPQHF.

V is TRBV11-3 and J is TRBJ2-1; 7 nucleotides align to TRBD2. From germline, CDR1 is SGHNT and CDR2 YENEEA. This CDR3 has 16 amino acids. V was clipped by 1 base and J by 7 bases; unmatched bases: 10. The CDR3 DNA reads TGTGCCAGCAGCTTAGGAGCGACCCAGGGAGGGAATGAGCAGTTCTTC. Translated, it gives CASSLGATQGGNEQFF.

V and J are TRBV3-1 (or the pseudogene TRBV3-2) and TRBJ2-3, with D possibly matching TRBD2 (5 bases). CDR3 size: 15 residues. Germline assignment: CDR1 LGHDT and CDR2 YNNKEL (reference sequence). V dropped 0 bases and J dropped 4 bases, with 11 bases sitting between them. CDR3 DNA: TGTGCCAGCAGCCAAGACCTAGAACTAGCAGATACGCAGTATTTT. Protein: CASSQDLELADTQYF.

This chain connects TRBV2 to TRBJ1-1; tentative D call: TRBD1 (5 bases). Trimming pared 3 bases from V and 0 bases from J, leaving 5 bases between. Germline V lookup: CDR1 SNHLY, CDR2 FYNNEI. This CDR3 has 13 residues. This CDR3 is CASSDRVNTEAFF. In DNA, the CDR3 is TGTGCCAGCAGTGACAGGGTGAACACTGAAGCTTTCTTT.

The chain employs TRBV24-1 and TRBJ1-5, with a weak D call TRBD1 (6 bases). Germline V gene lookup returns CDR1 KGHDR and CDR2 SFDVKD. This CDR3 has 12 amino acids. V was shortened by 3 bases and J by 12 bases, with 11 bases between the two germline ends. CDR3 sequence (DNA): TGTGCCACCAGTGATGGGGACAAGGACCAGCATTTT. Its protein product is CATSDGDKDQHF.

CDR3 nucleotide sequence: TGTGCCAGCAGCTTCTCGGCAGGTGACGATACGCAGTATTTT. Translation gives CASSFSAGDDTQYF. The chain links TRBV11-3 to TRBJ2-3; no reliable D call. Trimming shortened V by 3 bases and J by 6 bases, and 13 bases separated the two germline ends. The length of the CDR3 is 14 residues. Looked up from germline, CDR1 is SGHNT and CDR2 is YENEEA.

Points on this clone: Other nucleotide sequences in the sample specify the same CDR3. V and J are TRBV10-3 and TRBJ1-1; unclear D gene. The germline V gene has CDR1 ENHRY and CDR2 SYGVKD. Deletions cut 4 bases from V and 0 bases from J, with 6 bases between. The CDR3 is 13 amino acids. CDR3 protein: CAISGQVNTEAFF. DNA of the CDR3: TGTGCCATCAGTGGCCAGGTGAACACTGAAGCTTTCTTT.

This clone was counted a single time. The genes are TRBV7-8 and TRBJ1-1; D is unresolved. Trimming stripped 6 bases from V and 2 bases from J, with 13 bases between. This CDR3 contains 14 residues. Germline V gene sequence: CDR1 SGHVS, CDR2 FQNEAQ. This CDR3 is CASRLFESNTEAFF. The CDR3 coding sequence is TGTGCCAGCAGATTATTTGAGAGCAACACTGAAGCTTTCTTT. Based on the CDR3 plus reference TRBV7-8 and TRBJ1-1, the full variable domain is GAGVSQSPRYKVAKRGQDVALRCDPISGHVSLFWYQQALGQGPEFLTYFQNEAQLDKSGLPSDRFFAERPEGSVSTLKIQRTQQEDSAVYLCASRLFESNTEAFFGQGTRLTVV.

This chain joins TRBV10-3 and TRBJ1-3; 7 bases match TRBD1. The CDR3 length is 13 residues. Unmatched junction bases numbered 3, after V lost 10 bases and J lost 0 bases. Germline CDR1 ENHRY, CDR2 SYGVKD. In nucleotides, the CDR3 is TGTGCCACCCGGACAGGCTCTGGAAACACCATATATTTT. It codes for CATRTGSGNTIYF.